The clone carrying this T cell receptor beta chain was seen a few times. What it binds is unknown. The data were obtained in a study of T cells after yellow fever vaccination. Study findings and constraints: Post-booster samples contained most primary-vaccination clones (roughly 96% CD4, roughly 88% CD8). The appearance of a small share of clonotypes in both CD4 and CD8 compartments was observed.

TCRdb re-called the 5' RACE reads through MiXCR, storing one row per CDR3 protein. The sample carries approximately 600,000 distinct CDR3 sequences, over 9% recorded once. The J segment lost 8 bases and the V segment lost 6 bases, leaving 5 bases of the junction unmatched. This CDR3 comprises 12 residues. In germline, CDR1 is DFQATT, CDR2 SNEGSKA (reference sequence). The V and J genes are TRBV20-1 and TRBJ2-4, with 9 bases that match TRBD1. This receptor was obtained from a man aged 25 to 40 who received the YFV17D yellow fever vaccine. The sequenced sample was PBMCs, obtained on the day of the yellow fever booster vaccination. The CDR3: CSAPDRGDIQYF. The CDR3 region has the DNA TGCAGTGCACCGGACAGGGGTGACATTCAGTACTTC.